This T cell receptor (beta chain) was sequenced in a study of T-cell memory formation after mild COVID-19. Overall study results and limits: CD8+ contracting clones occupied EMRA, while CD4+ ones occupied mainly CM and EM.

This CDR3 has 15 residues. V trimming: 2 bases; J trimming: 3 bases; junction bases outside the gene matches: 7. The germline CDR1 and CDR2 sequences are MGHRA and YSYEKL. TCRdb re-derived calls from the 5' RACE reads in MiXCR, one entry per CDR3 protein. Among 300,000 or so distinct CDR3 sequences listed, about 16% were seen once. With respect to this clonotype: Its antigen is unknown.

Sequencing used PBMCs or a T cell subset sorted from them (not recorded which). The sequence was collected from a man in his late teens or twenties who had mild COVID-19 (a few samples of this study predate the infection). Cell type and time point are not known. V and J are TRBV4-1 and TRBJ2-7; 7 bases agree with TRBD1. The CDR3 loop is CASSQFRDSSYEQYV. The CDR3 DNA reads as TGCGCCAGCAGCCAATTCCGGGACAGCAGCTACGAGCAGTACGTC.